This T cell receptor beta chain was sequenced for a study of blood T cell repertoires in COVID-19. Study processing details: How many nucleated cells were present was estimated from reference gene primer amplification. The table came from immunoSEQ multiplex PCR; TCRdb's copy has only in-frame clones and leaves some out. The DNA gave D and trimming, while V, J and clone size come from that table. The data contain around 50,000 clones, 90% of them singletons. This receptor was obtained from a man in his 70s with active COVID-19. The sample was peripheral blood.

This CDR3 is CASSQDQGWQGEETQYF. The DNA for the CDR3 is TGTGCCAGCAGCCAAGACCAAGGTTGGCAGGGCGAAGAGACCCAGTACTTC. This chain links TRBV4-2 with TRBJ2-5; maybe TRBD1 (5 bases). There are 17 residues in the CDR3. Trimming pared 0 bases from V and 3 bases from J, leaving 17 bases between. Germline CDR1 LGHNA, CDR2 YNFKEQ.